The 15 T cell receptor beta chains listed next were all sequenced from one sample in a study of Ad26.COV2.S vaccination and SARS-CoV-2 variants. Noted treatment: roughly 18 received Ad26.COV2.S at low or high dose, single or two shots; 5 received placebo; per-sample allocation not given. It was on day 63 after the first vaccine or placebo injection that samples were taken. The assay was immunoSEQ multiplex PCR, and TCRdb's table has in-frame clones only and misses some. The sample yields about 680,000 clones, 70% to 90% seen once. The source material was peripheral blood, sampled in a trial of Ad26.COV2.S vaccine versus placebo. Receptors were obtained from a person aged 18-60 years who received the Ad26.COV2.S COVID-19 vaccine or a placebo.

The chain employs TRBV3-1 (or the pseudogene TRBV3-2) and TRBJ1-2, with TRBD1 matching 8 bases. This CDR3 contains 15 residues. V trimming: 8 bases; J trimming: 4 bases; junction bases outside the gene matches: 12. Per germline, CDR1 LGHDT and CDR2 YNNKEL (reference sequence). The CDR3 DNA is TGTGCCAGCGGCACAGCCAGGACAGGGATCTATGGCTACACCTTC. It translates to CASGTARTGIYGYTF.

The chain uses TRBV7-9 and TRBJ2-3; 14 nucleotides align to TRBD2. The CDR3 covers 16 residues. V gave up 5 bases and J gave up 6 bases; unmatched junction bases: 7. Germline CDR1 SEHNR, CDR2 FQNEAQ (reference sequence). The CDR3 sequence is CASSLGLAGARDTQYF. The DNA of the CDR3 is TGTGCCAGCAGCCTGGGACTAGCGGGGGCCCGGGATACGCAGTATTTT.

This sequence joins TRBV24-1 and TRBJ2-3, with 8 bases matching TRBD2. Germline V gene sequence: CDR1 KGHDR, CDR2 SFDVKD. The CDR3 runs to 17 residues. Trimming took 0 bases from V and 2 from J; bases not matched to a gene: 6. The DNA for the CDR3 is TGTGCCACCAGTGATTTGCCCTTAGCGGGAATCACAGATACGCAGTATTTT. Translated: CATSDLPLAGITDTQYF.

The V call is TRBV3-1 (or the pseudogene TRBV3-2), the J call TRBJ2-5; 7 bases fit TRBD1. V lost 3 bases, J lost 1 base, and 5 bases stayed unmatched. Germline assignment: CDR1 LGHDT and CDR2 YNNKEL (reference sequence). The CDR3 runs 15 residues. The CDR3 DNA is TGTGCCAGCAGCCAGCCGGGACAGACCCAAGAGACCCAGTACTTC. It encodes CASSQPGQTQETQYF.

This chain joins TRBV6-1 and TRBJ1-1; 7 positions agree with TRBD1. The germline V gene has CDR1 MNHNS and CDR2 SASEGT. V lost 2 bases and J lost 0; bases outside the gene matches: 6. This CDR3 contains 16 residues. DNA for the CDR3: TGTGCCAGCAGTGAAACAGGGGTCCGCATGAACACTGAAGCTTTCTTT. This gives the protein CASSETGVRMNTEAFF.

The chain combines TRBV7-2 with TRBJ2-3; no firm D call. The CDR3 is 12 amino acids. Looked up from germline, CDR1 is SGHTA and CDR2 is FQGNSA. V was cut by 5 bases and J by 3 bases, with 6 bases left in between. The CDR3 sequence is CASSPATDTQYF. CDR3 bases: TGTGCCAGCAGCCCAGCGACAGATACGCAGTATTTT.

V and J are TRBV6-5 and TRBJ2-7; 8 bases are a match to TRBD2. Trimming removed 7 bases from V and 2 bases from J; junction bases left unmatched: 7. The CDR3 is made up of 14 amino acids. Germline CDR1 MNHEY, CDR2 SVGAGI. The CDR3 DNA is TGTGCCAGCACCCCTAAGACTAGCGCCTACGAGCAGTACTTC. The encoded protein is CASTPKTSAYEQYF.

V is TRBV6-5 and J is TRBJ2-7; possibly TRBD2 for D (7 bases). The CDR3 extends over 15 amino acids. V lost 8 bases and J lost 1, with 18 bases in between. Looked up from germline, CDR1 is MNHEY and CDR2 is SVGAGI. The CDR3 loop is CASLSGGSDSYEQYF. CDR3 nucleotides: TGTGCCAGCCTCTCGGGGGGCTCTGATTCCTACGAGCAGTACTTC.

The V and J genes are TRBV29-1 and TRBJ2-3; TRBD1 or TRBD2 may be the D gene (5 bases each). There are 14 residues in the CDR3. Germline V gene sequence: CDR1 SQVTM, CDR2 ANQGSEA. The V end was cut by 5 bases, the J end by 2 bases, with 14 bases between. Here the CDR3 DNA reads TGCAGCGTTCTCCGGGACCCCAACACAGATACGCAGTATTTT. Translated: CSVLRDPNTDTQYF.

This chain connects TRBV6-2 or TRBV6-3 to TRBJ2-6, with D possibly being TRBD1 (5 bases). The CDR3 is 19 residues long. Trimming removed 0 bases from V and 4 bases from J, with 19 bases in between. Germline CDR1 and CDR2: MNHEY and SVGEGT. The CDR3 here is CASSYSATVPTLGANVLTF. The CDR3, as DNA: TGTGCCAGCAGTTACTCCGCGACAGTTCCTACTCTGGGGGCCAACGTCCTGACTTTC.

The table lists this clone with a count of one. V usage is TRBV12-3 or TRBV12-4 and J usage is TRBJ1-2; D is unclear. The CDR3 covers 11 residues. The ends were cut back, 8 bases at V and 6 bases at J, with 10 bases in the middle. The CDR3 DNA reads as TGTGCCAGCCATTCGGGAGATGGCTACACCTTC. It is translated as CASHSGDGYTF.

The chain carries TRBV7-2 and TRBJ1-3; TRBD1 matches at 9 bases. The CDR3 is made up of 18 amino acids. Unmatched junction bases numbered 7, after V lost 1 base and J lost 0 bases. In germline, CDR1 is SGHTA, CDR2 FQGNSA. CDR3 region: CASSLVGGQGFSGNTIYF. The DNA for the CDR3 is TGTGCCAGCAGCTTAGTAGGGGGACAGGGCTTCTCTGGAAACACCATATATTTT.

CDR3 sequence (DNA): TGTGCCAGCAGTTTTACCTCGAACGCGGGGGAGCTGTTTTTT. Translating it yields CASSFTSNAGELFF. The chain carries TRBV25-1 and TRBJ2-2; no definite D call. The V gene's germline CDR1 is MGHDK and CDR2 SYGVNS. The CDR3 totals 14 residues. V lost 5 bases, J lost 8 bases, and 15 bases lay in between.

This sequence joins TRBV10-3 and TRBJ2-3; D tentatively reads TRBD1 or TRBD2 (5 bases each). Germline CDR1 and CDR2: ENHRY and SYGVKD. V was clipped by 6 bases and J by 4 bases, with 11 bases between them. The CDR3 length is 13 residues. CDR3 loop: CAIRGTVADTQYF. In DNA, the CDR3 is TGTGCCATCAGAGGGACCGTTGCAGATACGCAGTATTTT.

V gene TRBV7-9 combines with J gene TRBJ2-7; D gene ambiguous. CDR1 is SEHNR, CDR2 FQNEAQ, per germline (reference sequence). The V and J ends lost 1 base and 5 bases respectively, with 15 bases between them. The CDR3 has 15 residues. The chain's CDR3 is CASSLVESRPNEQYF. For the CDR3, the DNA is TGTGCCAGCAGCTTAGTAGAGTCTCGCCCCAACGAGCAGTACTTC.